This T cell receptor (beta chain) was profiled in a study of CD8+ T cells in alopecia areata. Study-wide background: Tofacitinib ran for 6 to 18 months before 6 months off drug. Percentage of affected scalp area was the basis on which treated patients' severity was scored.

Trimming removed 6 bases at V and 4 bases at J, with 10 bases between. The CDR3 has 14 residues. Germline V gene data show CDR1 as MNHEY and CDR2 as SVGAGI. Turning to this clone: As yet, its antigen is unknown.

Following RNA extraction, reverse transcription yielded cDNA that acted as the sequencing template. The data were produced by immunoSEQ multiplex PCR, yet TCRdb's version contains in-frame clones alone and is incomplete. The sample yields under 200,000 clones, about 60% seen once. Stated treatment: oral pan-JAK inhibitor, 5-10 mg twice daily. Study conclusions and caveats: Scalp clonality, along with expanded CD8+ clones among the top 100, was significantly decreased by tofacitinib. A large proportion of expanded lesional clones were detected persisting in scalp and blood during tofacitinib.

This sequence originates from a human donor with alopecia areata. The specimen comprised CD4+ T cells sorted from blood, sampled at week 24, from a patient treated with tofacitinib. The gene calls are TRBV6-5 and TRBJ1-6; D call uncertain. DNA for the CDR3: TGTGCCAGCAGAAGTACAGAGTATAATTCACCCCTCCACTTT. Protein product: CASRSTEYNSPLHF.